Given below is one T cell receptor beta chain in context. This sample was included in a study of T cell responses to AZD1222 COVID-19 vaccine. The data were produced by immunoSEQ multiplex PCR, yet TCRdb's version contains in-frame clones alone and is incomplete. The sample includes over 150,000 clones, approximately 90% of them seen just once. V dropped 5 bases and J dropped 10; count of bases not matched to a gene: 11. CDR1 and CDR2 from the germline V gene are MNHEY and SMNVEV (reference sequence). There are 15 residues in the CDR3. Sequences were derived from peripheral blood, sampled on day 0 of MenACWY control vaccination. The chain uses TRBV27 and TRBJ1-6; 7 bases align to TRBD1. This receptor was identified in an adult in good health. This CDR3 is CASSPGTAGRSPLHF. The CDR3 nucleotides read TGTGCCAGCAGTCCCGGGACAGCCGGGAGGTCACCCCTCCACTTT.